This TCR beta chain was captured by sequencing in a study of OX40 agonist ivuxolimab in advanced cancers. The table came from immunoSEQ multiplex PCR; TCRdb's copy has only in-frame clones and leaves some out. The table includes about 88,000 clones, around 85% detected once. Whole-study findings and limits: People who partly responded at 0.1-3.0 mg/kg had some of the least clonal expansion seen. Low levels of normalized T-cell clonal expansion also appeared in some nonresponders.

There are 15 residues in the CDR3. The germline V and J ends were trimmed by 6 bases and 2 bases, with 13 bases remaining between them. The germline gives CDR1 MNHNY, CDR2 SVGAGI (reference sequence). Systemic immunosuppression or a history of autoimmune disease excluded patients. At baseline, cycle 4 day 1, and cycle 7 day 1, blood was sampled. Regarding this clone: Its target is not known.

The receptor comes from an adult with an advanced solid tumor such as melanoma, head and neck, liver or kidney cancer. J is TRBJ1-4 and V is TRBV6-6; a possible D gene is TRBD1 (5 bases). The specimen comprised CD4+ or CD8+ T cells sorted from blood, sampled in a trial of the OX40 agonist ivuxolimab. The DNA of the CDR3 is TGTGCCAGCAGGGCGAGGGGTTCCACTAATGAAAAACTGTTTTTT. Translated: CASRARGSTNEKLFF.